This is a list of T cell receptor beta chains from one sample in a study of cytomegalovirus exposure and HLA in healthy donors. This table comes from immunoSEQ multiplex PCR, and its TCRdb copy is limited to in-frame clones, with some not included. The sample shows approximately 67,000 clones, approximately 67% of them seen only once. The source material was PBMCs. All receptors come from a woman aged 30 to 39 in good health and CMV-seronegative. The CDR3 runs from the conserved cysteine through the conserved F or W. D genes are given only for firm matches. Not every row has a clone size; where given, it reads once, few, many or a size class.

few | TRBJ2-6 | . | TRBV7-2 | TGTGCCAGCAGCTCAGACTCTGGGGCCAACGTCCTGACTTTC | CASSSDSGANVLTF
. | TRBJ2-7 | TRBD1 | TRBV5-1 | TGCGCCAGCGGCCGTGGAGGACAGGGGGCGTCCGAGCAGTACTTC | CASGRGGQGASEQYF
few | TRBJ1-1 | . | TRBV10-2 | TGCGCCAGCAGATTGAATCAACAGCCGGTCACTGAAGCTTTCTTT | CASRLNQQPVTEAFF
. | TRBJ2-7 | . | TRBV5-1 | TGCGCCAGCAGCTTGGGCTCCCCGGGGGCCTACGAGCAGTACTTC | CASSLGSPGAYEQYF
. | TRBJ1-1 | TRBD1 | TRBV5-4 | TGTGCCAGCAGTCCTAACAGGGGGAACACTGAAGCTTTCTTT | CASSPNRGNTEAFF
. | TRBJ1-2 | . | TRBV6-5 | TGTGCCAGCAGTTACGGGCAGTTGGCCCATGGCTACACCTTC | CASSYGQLAHGYTF
. | TRBJ1-5 | . | TRBV19 | TGTGCCAGTAGTTACGGGAGGGGGGGTCAGCCCCAGCATTTT | CASSYGRGGQPQHF
. | TRBJ1-4 | TRBD1 | TRBV5-1 | TGTGCCAGCAGCTCCACGGACAGGGTTGAAAAACTGTTTTTT | CASSSTDRVEKLFF
. | TRBJ2-7 | TRBD1 | TRBV15 | TGTGCCACCAGCCTCGGGACAGGAGGGTCCGAGCAGTACTTC | CATSLGTGGSEQYF
few | TRBJ1-4 | TRBD1 | TRBV27 | TGTGCCAGCAGTTCCGGACAGGGGGGTAATGAAAAACTGTTTTTT | CASSSGQGGNEKLFF
. | TRBJ2-1 | . | TRBV27 | TGTGCCAGCAGTTTATTTGTGGGCTCGGAGCAGTTCTTC | CASSLFVGSEQFF
. | TRBJ2-2 | TRBD2 | TRBV6-5 | TGTGCCAGCAGGCCCGAACTAGCGACCGGGGAGCTGTTTTTT | CASRPELATGELFF
once | TRBJ2-7 | TRBD1 | TRBV30 | TGTGCCTGGGGACAGGGGGCCTCCTACGAGCAGTACTTC | CAWGQGASYEQYF
. | TRBJ1-5 | . | TRBV5-8 | TGTGCCAGCAGCTTCAAGGGAGGAGACAATCAGCCCCAGCATTTT | CASSFKGGDNQPQHF
. | TRBJ1-5 | . | TRBV30 | TGTGCCTGGAGGGGGGCGGGGGGCAATCAGCCCCAGCATTTT | CAWRGAGGNQPQHF
. | TRBJ2-5 | TRBD2 | TRBV7-3 | TGTGCCAGCAGCCCCGGACTAGCGGGGGAGACCCAGTACTTC | CASSPGLAGETQYF
once | TRBJ1-1 | TRBD1 | TRBV30 | TGTGCCTGGGGACAGGCCCCGAACACTGAAGCTTTCTTT | CAWGQAPNTEAFF